These 21 T cell receptor beta chains came from one sample sequenced in a study of T-cell reconstitution after alpha-beta-depleted transplantation in children. Library preparation (for TCRbeta) was performed with unique molecular identifiers. TCRdb redid the calling of the PCR reads with MiXCR, one entry per CDR3 protein. The sample has hundreds of thousands of distinct CDR3 sequences, roughly 23% seen once; the top ten hold around an eighth. The material was PBMCs, mostly from graft donor cells, obtained 360 days after TCRalphabeta/CD19-depleted stem cell transplant. These TCRs come from a boy under three years old who had a stem cell transplant for acute myeloid leukemia, so the T cells may come from the graft donor.

This chain links TRBV7-6 with TRBJ2-3; no clear D. This CDR3 region has 14 residues. Trimming cost V 5 bases and J 2 bases, with 11 bases left between them. Germline CDR1 is SGHVS and CDR2 is FNYEAQ. The CDR3 protein is CASSIYTTTDTQYF. In DNA, the CDR3 is TGTGCCAGCAGCATATATACAACCACAGATACGCAGTATTTT.

This clonotype was detected a few times. The CDR3 bases are TGTGCCAGCAGAAGGACAGGGGGCGTCTATGGCTACACCTTC. Translation: CASRRTGGVYGYTF. The V call is TRBV6-1, the J call TRBJ1-2, with 11 bases matching TRBD1. In germline, CDR1 is MNHNS, CDR2 SASEGT. The CDR3 extends over 14 amino acids. With 6 bases clipped from V and 4 bases from J, the junction kept 4 bases outside the gene matches.

This clonotype occurred a few times. This chain connects TRBV27 to TRBJ2-7; 10 bases are a match to TRBD2. The ends lost 6 bases at V and 2 bases at J; junction bases unmatched: 7. This CDR3 has 15 residues. CDR1 and CDR2 (germline): MNHEY, SMNVEV (reference sequence). CDR3 amino acids: CASSWQRGGTYEQYF. For the CDR3, the DNA is TGTGCCAGCAGCTGGCAGCGGGGGGGAACCTACGAGCAGTACTTC.

This CDR3 reads CSARAPSYEQYV. The CDR3 DNA is TGCAGTGCTAGAGCCCCCTCTTACGAGCAGTACGTC. The gene calls are TRBV20-1 and TRBJ2-7; D ambiguous. Germline loops: CDR1 DFQATT, CDR2 SNEGSKA (reference sequence). The CDR3 is 12 residues long. V lost 1 base and J 4 bases, leaving 8 bases between the germline ends.

This clonotype was counted at least ten times. This sequence joins TRBV12-3 or TRBV12-4 and TRBJ2-2, with D hard to call. The V and J ends lost 7 bases and 5 bases respectively, with 14 bases between them. The CDR3 length is 14 residues. CDR3: CASTYYEETGELFF. The DNA for the CDR3 is TGTGCCAGCACCTACTACGAAGAAACCGGGGAGCTGTTTTTT.

As DNA, the CDR3 is TGTGCCACCCTGGGGTCTGGGGCCAACGTCCTGACTTTC. Its protein product is CATLGSGANVLTF. The chain employs TRBV12-3 or TRBV12-4 and TRBJ2-6; D gene uncertain. The CDR3 has 13 residues. Trimming cost V 10 bases and J 1 base, with 8 bases left between them.

The sample holds a few counts of this clonotype. The chain uses TRBV12-3 or TRBV12-4 and TRBJ2-7, with D possibly TRBD1 on 5 matching bases. This CDR3 region has 17 residues. Trimming left V 0 bases short and J 3 bases short, with 18 bases between. The CDR3 DNA sequence: TGTGCCAGCAGTTTAGCGGGGCCCGTCGATAGGGGCTACGAGCAGTACTTC. Translated: CASSLAGPVDRGYEQYF.

This clonotype was seen repeatedly, ten times or more. The rearrangement links TRBV12-3 or TRBV12-4 to TRBJ2-1; tentatively, D is TRBD2 (6 bases). This CDR3 region has 17 residues. Trimming removed 5 bases at V and 1 base at J, with 18 bases between. The DNA for the CDR3 is TGTGCCAGCAGTCTCCGAGGGAGCGGGCGGTCCTACAATGAGCAGTTCTTC. It codes for CASSLRGSGRSYNEQFF.

This chain connects TRBV20-1 to TRBJ2-1; TRBD2 aligns across 11 bases. The CDR3 has 16 amino acids. Germline trimming cut 2 bases from V and 6 bases from J; bases unmatched to any gene: 9. Germline CDR1 and CDR2: DFQATT and SNEGSKA (reference sequence). CDR3 amino acids: CSARSPSGGILNEQFF. CDR3 bases: TGCAGTGCTAGATCCCCTAGCGGGGGGATACTCAATGAGCAGTTCTTC.

The rearrangement joins TRBV18 to TRBJ1-2; 11 nucleotides agree with TRBD1. The V segment lost 6 bases and the J segment 9 bases; nucleotides outside the gene matches: 6. Germline V lookup: CDR1 KGHSH, CDR2 LQKENI. The CDR3 has 13 amino acids. The CDR3 DNA reads TGTGCCAGCTCTGCCGGGACAGGGGGAAGCTACACCTTC. It is translated as CASSAGTGGSYTF. Full variable domain (remainder filled in from reference TRBV18 and TRBJ1-2): NAGVMQNPRHLVRRRGQEARLRCSPMKGHSHVYWYRQLPEEGLKFMVYLQKENIIDESGMPKERFSAEFPKEGPSILRIQQVVRGDSAAYFCASSAGTGGSYTFGSGTRLTVV.

This clonotype showed up many times. The rearrangement joins TRBV20-1 to TRBJ2-7, with TRBD1 matching 10 bases. Germline assignment: CDR1 DFQATT and CDR2 SNEGSKA (reference sequence). This CDR3 is built from 16 residues. V was clipped by 3 bases and J by 2 bases; unmatched bases: 10. The chain's CDR3 is CSARGGQGVYAYEQYF. The CDR3 DNA is TGCAGTGCTAGGGGAGGACAGGGGGTGTACGCCTACGAGCAGTACTTC.

The chain couples TRBV29-1 to TRBJ2-7; TRBD1 matches 7 bases. V lost 4 bases, J lost 0 bases, and 6 bases stayed unmatched. Germline V gene lookup returns CDR1 SQVTM and CDR2 ANQGSEA. The CDR3 spans 14 residues. In nucleotides, the CDR3 is TGCAGCGTTGCGGACAGGAGGAACTCCTACGAGCAGTACTTC. Protein sequence: CSVADRRNSYEQYF.

This rearrangement joins TRBV4-1 to TRBJ2-1, with 13 bases identical to TRBD2. There are 19 residues in the CDR3. Germline CDR1 and CDR2: MGHRA and YSYEKL. V dropped 4 bases and J dropped 0; count of bases not matched to a gene: 9. CDR3 sequence: CASSPPGLAGIRSYNEQFF. The CDR3 DNA follows: TGCGCCAGCAGCCCGCCGGGACTAGCGGGGATTCGCTCCTACAATGAGCAGTTCTTC.

This clonotype was recorded many times. The V and J genes are TRBV12-3 or TRBV12-4 and TRBJ2-4; D uncertain. This CDR3 contains 17 residues. Trimming shortened V by 6 bases and J by 2 bases, and 20 bases separated the two germline ends. CDR3 amino acids: CASSASPPLGTKNIQYF. CDR3 bases: TGTGCCAGCAGCGCTTCCCCCCCCCTGGGAACCAAAAACATTCAGTACTTC.

This clonotype was seen ten or more times. The V and J genes are TRBV11-2 and TRBJ2-6; D is perhaps TRBD1 (5 bases). The germline V gene encodes CDR1 SGHAT and CDR2 FQNNGV. The length of the CDR3 is 19 residues. Trimming took off 2 bases at V and 1 base at J, with 18 bases between the two ends. The CDR3 spells CASSLYATVVFSGANVLTF. The CDR3 DNA is TGTGCCAGCAGCTTATATGCGACAGTTGTTTTTTCTGGGGCCAACGTCCTGACTTTC.

CDR3 coding DNA: TGTGCCAGCAGGGGCCGGAGCGGGGGAACCACAGATACGCAGTATTTT. It encodes CASRGRSGGTTDTQYF. The chain combines TRBV12-3 or TRBV12-4 with TRBJ2-3, with TRBD2 matching over 8 bases. This CDR3 comprises 16 residues. Germline trimming cut 6 bases from V and 2 bases from J; bases unmatched to any gene: 10.

V usage is TRBV7-8 and J usage is TRBJ2-1; TRBD1 might be the D (6 bases). The V and J ends lost 4 bases and 8 bases respectively, with 9 bases between them. Germline-derived CDR1 and CDR2 are SGHVS and FQNEAQ. The CDR3 length is 12 residues. The CDR3 protein is CASSSDSHEQFF. For the CDR3, the DNA is TGTGCCAGCAGCTCGGACAGTCATGAGCAGTTCTTC.

In its sample, this clonotype was seen many times. The J gene is TRBJ1-5, the V gene TRBV20-1; 8 bases match TRBD1. The V gene's germline CDR1 is DFQATT and CDR2 SNEGSKA (reference sequence). The CDR3 consists of 14 residues. J lost 4 bases, V lost 8 bases, and 10 bases had no gene match. This CDR3 is CSLSTGVRNQPQHF. DNA for the CDR3: TGCAGTCTATCGACAGGGGTAAGGAATCAGCCCCAGCATTTT.

This clonotype was detected many times. This sequence joins TRBV7-2 and TRBJ2-5, with 7 nucleotides matching TRBD1. The CDR3 is made up of 15 amino acids. Trimming at V came to 5 bases and at J to 0 bases, leaving 6 bases not matched to a gene. The V gene's germline CDR1 is SGHTA and CDR2 FQGNSA. CDR3 sequence: CASSPGQKYQETQYF. The CDR3 DNA follows: TGTGCCAGCAGCCCGGGACAGAAGTACCAAGAGACCCAGTACTTC.

This clonotype came up a few times. The chain links TRBV20-1 to TRBJ2-1; D call uncertain. The V and J ends lost 1 base and 2 bases respectively, with 9 bases between them. CDR1 is DFQATT and CDR2 is SNEGSKA in the germline V gene (reference sequence). This CDR3 comprises 14 residues. The CDR3 DNA follows: TGCAGTGCTAGAGCTCCGGACGCCTACAATGAGCAGTTCTTC. This gives the protein CSARAPDAYNEQFF.

This clonotype turned up a few times. The CDR3 is CASSPVGEKLFF. For the CDR3, the DNA is TGTGCCAGCAGTCCCGTGGGTGAAAAACTGTTTTTT. The chain has TRBV12-3 or TRBV12-4 and TRBJ1-4; D is ambiguous. Trimming pared 5 bases from V and 7 bases from J, leaving 8 bases between. The CDR3 loop spans 12 amino acids.